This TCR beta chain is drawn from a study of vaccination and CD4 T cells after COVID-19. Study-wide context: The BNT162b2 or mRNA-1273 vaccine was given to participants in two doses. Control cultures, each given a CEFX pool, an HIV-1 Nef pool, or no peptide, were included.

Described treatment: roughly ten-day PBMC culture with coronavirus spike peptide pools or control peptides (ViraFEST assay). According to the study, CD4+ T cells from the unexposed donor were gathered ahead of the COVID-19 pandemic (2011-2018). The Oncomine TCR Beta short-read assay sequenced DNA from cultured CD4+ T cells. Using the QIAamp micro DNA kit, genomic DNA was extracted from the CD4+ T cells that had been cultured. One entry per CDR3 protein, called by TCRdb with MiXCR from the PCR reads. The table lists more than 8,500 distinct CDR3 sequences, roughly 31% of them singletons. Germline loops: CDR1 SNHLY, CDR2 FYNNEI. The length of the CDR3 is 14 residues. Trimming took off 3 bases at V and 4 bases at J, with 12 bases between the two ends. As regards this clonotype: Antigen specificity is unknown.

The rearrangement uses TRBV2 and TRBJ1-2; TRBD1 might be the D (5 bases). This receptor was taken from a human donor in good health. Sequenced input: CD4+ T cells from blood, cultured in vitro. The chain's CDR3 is CASSDQGGGYGYTF. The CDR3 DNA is TGTGCCAGCAGTGATCAGGGAGGAGGCTATGGCTACACCTTC. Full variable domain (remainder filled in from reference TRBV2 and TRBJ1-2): EPEVTQTPSHQVTQMGQEVILRCVPISNHLYFYWYRQILGQKVEFLVSFYNNEISEKSEIFDDQFSVERPDGSNFTLKIRSTKLEDSAMYFCASSDQGGGYGYTFGSGTRLTVV.